This TCR beta chain was found in a study of cytomegalovirus exposure and HLA in healthy donors. Concerning this clone: The antigen remains unidentified.

Although they were nominally healthy when sampled, donors likely had unrecorded immune exposures. In the PCR, 60 Vbeta and 13 Jbeta primers were used. Clones were sequenced by immunoSEQ multiplex PCR, and TCRdb holds only the in-frame ones, with some missing. The profile shows about 99,000 clones, 65% to 85% of them singletons. Regarding the study as a whole: A later analysis reportedly found fewer N-insertions in an Asian-associated ancestry cluster than the roughly 670-donor mean. Only CMV serostatus was available as immune exposure information.

Input material: PBMCs. The sequence was obtained from a man between 40 and 49 years old in good health and CMV-seronegative.

CDR3 residues: CASSDTRAGELFF. The CDR3 DNA follows: TGTGCCAGCAGTGACACGAGGGCCGGGGAGCTGTTTTTT. The V gene is TRBV6-1, the J gene TRBJ2-2; D may be TRBD2 (5 bases). Trimming pared 3 bases from V and 6 bases from J, leaving 8 bases between. Germline V lookup: CDR1 MNHNS, CDR2 SASEGT. This CDR3 is built from 13 residues.